Below, 24 T cell receptor beta chains from the same sample are listed, as sequenced in a study of shared clonotypes between healthy human individuals. The table came from immunoSEQ multiplex PCR; TCRdb's copy has only in-frame clones and leaves some out. The repertoire holds approximately 2.4 million clones, with approximately 94% as singletons. Sequenced input: naive CD4+ T cells sorted from blood. Stated subset: CD45RA+ positively selected. These receptors were collected from a man between 18 and 35 years old in good health.

The chain employs TRBV7-2 and TRBJ1-1; D uncertain. CDR1 SGHTA and CDR2 FQGNSA come from the germline V gene. The CDR3 spans 13 residues. V shed 5 bases and J shed 11 bases, with 18 bases lying between them. The CDR3 DNA reads as TGTGCCAGCAGCGAAGAGGTATCGAGTGAGGCTTTCTTT. It translates to CASSEEVSSEAFF.

This clone was recorded only once. This chain connects TRBV28 to TRBJ2-1; D not certain. The CDR3 covers 12 residues. The germline V and J ends were trimmed by 3 bases and 7 bases, with 7 bases remaining between them. CDR1 and CDR2 from the germline V gene are MDHEN and SYDVKM. Here the CDR3 reads CASSLTQNEQFF. In DNA form, the CDR3 reads TGTGCCAGCAGTTTGACACAGAATGAGCAGTTCTTC.

The genes are TRBV4-1 and TRBJ2-7, with a possible D match to TRBD1 (6 bases). Trimming removed 1 base at V and 0 bases at J, with 10 bases between. Per the germline V gene, CDR1 is MGHRA and CDR2 is YSYEKL. The CDR3 loop spans 15 amino acids. The CDR3 sequence: CASSQVGTLSYEQYF. CDR3 bases: TGCGCCAGCAGCCAAGTTGGGACACTCTCCTACGAGCAGTACTTC.

The chain combines TRBV14 with TRBJ1-2, with TRBD1 matching over 10 bases. The CDR3 totals 15 residues. Trimming cost V 1 base and J 8 bases; bases outside gene matches: 7. Germline V gene lookup returns CDR1 SGHDN and CDR2 FVKESK. CDR3 sequence: CASSQAGTGVVGYTF. The CDR3, as DNA: TGTGCCAGCAGCCAAGCTGGGACAGGGGTGGTCGGCTACACCTTC.

V usage is TRBV4-1 and J usage is TRBJ2-3; weak D call: TRBD2 (6 bases). Germline V gives CDR1 MGHRA, CDR2 YSYEKL. This CDR3 comprises 14 residues. V was clipped by 4 bases and J by 4 bases, with 12 bases between them. The CDR3 loop reads CASSRGTLPDTQYF. In nucleotides, the CDR3 is TGCGCCAGCAGCCGGGGGACTCTTCCAGATACGCAGTATTTT.

CDR3 nucleotides: TGCGCCAGCAGTGAAAGGCGGGAGGTAATCGGCGAGCAGTACTTC. It codes for CASSERREVIGEQYF. J is TRBJ2-7 and V is TRBV10-2, with 8 bases identical to TRBD2. Germline trimming cut 3 bases from V and 6 bases from J; bases unmatched to any gene: 10. The CDR3 loop spans 15 amino acids. Germline CDR1 is WSHSY and CDR2 is SAAADI.

Regarding this clone: The sample contains more than one DNA sequence encoding this CDR3. The rearrangement uses TRBV28 and TRBJ1-2; 7 bases are a match to TRBD1. The CDR3 loop spans 14 amino acids. V gave up 3 bases and J gave up 8 bases; unmatched junction bases: 9. Germline V CDR1 and CDR2: MDHEN, SYDVKM. CDR3 DNA sequence: TGTGCCAGCAGTTTTGTTAGACAGGGCGGCGGCTACACCTTC. Amino acids: CASSFVRQGGGYTF.

Here the CDR3 DNA reads TGTGCCAGCAGTGGAAGAGAACAGATCAATTCACCCCTCCACTTT. Amino acid sequence: CASSGREQINSPLHF. The chain is built from TRBV2 and TRBJ1-6; D uncertain. Trimming took 4 bases from V and 7 from J, leaving 14 bases between them. Looked up from germline, CDR1 is SNHLY and CDR2 is FYNNEI. The CDR3 is 15 amino acids.

V usage is TRBV2 and J usage is TRBJ2-5; TRBD2 aligns across 10 bases. V was clipped by 10 bases and J by 2 bases; unmatched bases: 4. Looked up from germline, CDR1 is SNHLY and CDR2 is FYNNEI. There are 13 residues in the CDR3. This chain's CDR3 is CATGLAVQETQYF. As DNA, the CDR3 is TGTGCCACCGGACTAGCGGTACAAGAGACCCAGTACTTC.

The rearrangement joins TRBV5-4 to TRBJ2-1, with a weak D call TRBD1 (6 bases). V gave up 4 bases and J gave up 3 bases, with 14 bases separating them. This CDR3 contains 15 residues. From germline, CDR1 is SGHNT and CDR2 YYREEE (reference sequence). CDR3 residues: CASSATGFLYNEQFF. As DNA, the CDR3 is TGTGCCAGCAGCGCTACAGGGTTCCTCTACAATGAGCAGTTCTTC.

The chain carries TRBV5-1 and TRBJ1-3, with D unclear. Trimming stripped 0 bases from V and 2 bases from J, with 9 bases between. Germline V lookup: CDR1 SGHRS, CDR2 YFSETQ. The CDR3 sequence is 15 residues long. The CDR3 bases are TGCGCCAGCAGCTTGGAATCGGGGACTGGAAACACCATATATTTT. The encoded protein is CASSLESGTGNTIYF.

In regard to this clone: Other nucleotide sequences from this sample produce the same CDR3. The chain links TRBV5-1 to TRBJ2-7; 12 nucleotides agree with TRBD2. This CDR3 region has 13 residues. The ends lost 4 bases at V and 6 bases at J; junction bases unmatched: 2. Germline CDR1 reads SGHRS; CDR2 reads YFSETQ. CDR3 sequence: CASSPGLAGEQYF. The CDR3 nucleotides are TGCGCCAGCAGCCCGGGACTAGCGGGCGAGCAGTACTTC.

The CDR3 reads CAWAFEADTQYF. The CDR3 nucleotides read TGTGCCTGGGCGTTCGAAGCGGATACGCAGTATTTT. The chain carries TRBV30 and TRBJ2-3; no firm D call. Germline V gene sequence: CDR1 GTSNPN, CDR2 SVGIG (reference sequence). Trimming took 5 bases from V and 6 from J, leaving 12 bases between them. The CDR3 extends over 12 amino acids.

The CDR3 region is CASSLVGTDNNEQFF. The CDR3 DNA reads TGCGCCAGCAGCTTGGTCGGGACTGACAACAATGAGCAGTTCTTC. The chain combines TRBV5-1 with TRBJ2-1, with a tentative D call TRBD2 (6 bases). The CDR3 runs to 15 residues. The V gene lost 0 bases and the J gene lost 5 bases, with 12 bases spanning the gap. Germline V gene lookup returns CDR1 SGHRS and CDR2 YFSETQ.

This sequence joins TRBV9 and TRBJ2-7, with TRBD1 matching 9 bases. The CDR3 loop spans 18 amino acids. Germline loops: CDR1 SGDLS, CDR2 YYNGEE. J lost 2 bases, V lost 0 bases, and 12 bases had no gene match. DNA for the CDR3: TGTGCCAGCAGCGTAGGAGGAGCGGGACAGGGATTAACCTACGAGCAGTACTTC. It encodes CASSVGGAGQGLTYEQYF.

This chain links TRBV9 with TRBJ1-1; maybe TRBD1 (6 bases). The CDR3 is made up of 15 amino acids. Germline V gene sequence: CDR1 SGDLS, CDR2 YYNGEE. Trimming took off 0 bases at V and 6 bases at J, with 15 bases between the two ends. CDR3 sequence (DNA): TGTGCCAGCAGCGTAGTTGGTGGGGGGCGTCCTGAAGCTTTCTTT. Encoded protein: CASSVVGGGRPEAFF.

This clone came up once. Other nucleotide sequences from this sample produce the same CDR3. V usage is TRBV19 and J usage is TRBJ2-7; D is unclear. Trimming shortened V by 4 bases and J by 2 bases, and 12 bases separated the two germline ends. The CDR3 totals 14 residues. Germline V lookup: CDR1 LNHDA, CDR2 SQIVND (reference sequence). Written as DNA, the CDR3 is TGTGCCAGTAGTAGTCCGGGCGGCACCTACGAGCAGTACTTC. It specifies CASSSPGGTYEQYF.

This sequence joins TRBV19 and TRBJ2-7; 9 bases fit TRBD2. J was trimmed by 0 bases and V by 6 bases; bases with no gene match: 6. The germline V gene encodes CDR1 LNHDA and CDR2 SQIVND (reference sequence). The CDR3 consists of 15 residues. The CDR3 DNA reads TGTGCCAGTAGCCTTAGCGGGGGTACCTCCTACGAGCAGTACTTC. Translating gives CASSLSGGTSYEQYF.

The chain links TRBV7-8 to TRBJ2-3, with 10 bases matching TRBD1. Germline V gene data show CDR1 as SGHVS and CDR2 as FQNEAQ. J was trimmed by 6 bases and V by 1 base; bases with no gene match: 7. The CDR3 is made up of 16 amino acids. This CDR3 is CASSLEPGQGPDTQYF. The CDR3 DNA is TGTGCCAGCAGCTTAGAACCGGGACAGGGGCCGGATACGCAGTATTTT.

In the case of this clone: At the DNA level, this CDR3 is encoded by other sequences in the same sample as well. This chain connects TRBV9 to TRBJ1-3, with D possibly being TRBD1 (5 bases). This CDR3 region has 15 residues. CDR1 and CDR2 (germline): SGDLS, YYNGEE. Between the trimmed V and J ends, which lost 0 bases and 0 bases, there was a span of 7 bases. The CDR3 is CASSVDGGSGNTIYF. CDR3 in DNA: TGTGCCAGCAGCGTAGATGGGGGCTCTGGAAACACCATATATTTT.

The chain combines TRBV5-1 with TRBJ2-1; tentatively, D is TRBD2 (6 bases). Germline V CDR1 and CDR2: SGHRS, YFSETQ. The CDR3 runs 16 residues. The germline V and J ends were trimmed by 1 base and 1 base, with 12 bases remaining between them. For the CDR3, the DNA is TGCGCCAGCAGCTTGACGAGCGGGCGATCCTACAATGAGCAGTTCTTC. The encoded protein is CASSLTSGRSYNEQFF.

The CDR3 spells CASSPHLGELFF. In DNA, the CDR3 is TGTGCCAGCAGCCCGCACCTAGGGGAGCTGTTTTTT. This chain uses TRBV9 with TRBJ2-2, with D hard to call. Germline V CDR1 and CDR2: SGDLS, YYNGEE. V shed 4 bases and J shed 8 bases, with 9 bases lying between them. This CDR3 comprises 12 residues.

The gene calls are TRBV27 and TRBJ1-2; possibly TRBD1 for D (6 bases). Germline V gene sequence: CDR1 MNHEY, CDR2 SMNVEV (reference sequence). V dropped 3 bases and J dropped 3 bases, with 11 bases sitting between them. The CDR3 is 14 residues long. As DNA, the CDR3 is TGTGCCAGCAGTTTCAACAGGGAGTACTATGGCTACACCTTC. It is translated as CASSFNREYYGYTF.

A note on this clone: Other nucleotide sequences from this sample produce the same CDR3. The chain combines TRBV6-5 with TRBJ1-4, with D maybe TRBD1 (6 bases). Per the germline V gene, CDR1 is MNHEY and CDR2 is SVGAGI. The CDR3 has 15 amino acids. Trimming stripped 6 bases from V and 0 bases from J, with 11 bases between. This CDR3 reads CASRREGATNEKLFF. The CDR3 nucleotides are TGTGCCAGCAGACGGGAGGGGGCAACTAATGAAAAACTGTTTTTT.